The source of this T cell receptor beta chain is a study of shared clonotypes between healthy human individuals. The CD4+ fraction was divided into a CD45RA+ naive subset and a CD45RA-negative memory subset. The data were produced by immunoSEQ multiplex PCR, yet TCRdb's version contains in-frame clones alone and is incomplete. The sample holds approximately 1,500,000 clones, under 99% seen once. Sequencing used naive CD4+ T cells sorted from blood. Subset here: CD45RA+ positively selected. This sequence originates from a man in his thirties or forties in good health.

DNA of the CDR3: TGTGCCAGCAGCCCTAGACTCGTAAACTACGAGCAGTACTTC. Protein sequence: CASSPRLVNYEQYF. V gene TRBV7-2 combines with J gene TRBJ2-7; the D is unclear. V lost 5 bases and J lost 3, with 14 bases in between. Looked up from germline, CDR1 is SGHTA and CDR2 is FQGNSA. The CDR3 has 14 residues.